These 6 T cell receptor beta chains share one sample of origin, sequenced in a study of T cell repertoires in cytomegalovirus infection. Via MiXCR, TCRdb re-called the reads, giving one row per CDR3 protein. The table has about 100,000 distinct CDR3 sequences, under 25% seen once. The sequencing input was CD8+ T cells from PBMCs. The receptor source for this set is a human donor in good health (CMV status not recorded). Some clones in this sample may be carry-over from other donors' samples.

The chain combines TRBV20-1 with TRBJ2-7, with TRBD2 matching 9 bases. Unmatched junction bases numbered 5, after V lost 3 bases and J lost 5 bases. This CDR3 region has 13 residues. In germline, CDR1 is DFQATT, CDR2 SNEGSKA (reference sequence). The chain's CDR3 is CSARGSGSNEQYF. CDR3 bases: TGCAGTGCTAGGGGTAGCGGGAGTAACGAGCAGTACTTC.

This clonotype was seen a handful of times. The DNA of the CDR3 is TGCGCCAGCAGCCAAGGTATCATATCGGACACTGAAGCTTTCTTT. The encoded protein is CASSQGIISDTEAFF. This chain links TRBV4-1 with TRBJ1-1, with D unclear. CDR3 length equals 15 residues. Trimming left V 1 base short and J 3 bases short, with 12 bases between. Germline loops: CDR1 MGHRA, CDR2 YSYEKL.

This clonotype was seen more than once but under ten times. V usage is TRBV7-8 and J usage is TRBJ2-7; the match to TRBD2 covers 16 bases. The CDR3 length is 15 residues. V shed 4 bases and J 6 bases; nucleotides not matched to a gene: 3. CDR1 is SGHVS and CDR2 is FQNEAQ in the germline V gene. For the CDR3, the DNA is TGTGCCAGCAGCTCGGGACTAGCGGGAGGGCGCGAGCAGTACTTC. It codes for CASSSGLAGGREQYF.

This clonotype was counted between two and nine times. This sequence joins TRBV19 and TRBJ1-2, with D unresolved. CDR1 and CDR2 from the germline V gene are LNHDA and SQIVND (reference sequence). V lost 1 base, J lost 8 bases, and 17 bases lay in between. The CDR3 totals 15 residues. The CDR3 nucleotides are TGTGCCAGTAGTATAGGCGGACTGAGGATCGAGGGCTACACCTTC. This sequence encodes CASSIGGLRIEGYTF.

This chain uses TRBV6-2 or TRBV6-3 with TRBJ1-1; D is unclear. The CDR3 sequence is 14 residues long. The V gene's germline CDR1 is MNHEY and CDR2 SVGEGT. Between the trimmed V and J ends, which lost 6 bases and 3 bases, there was a span of 14 bases. This chain's CDR3 is CASSPLSADTEAFF. Written as DNA, the CDR3 is TGTGCCAGCAGCCCACTATCAGCCGACACTGAAGCTTTCTTT.

This clonotype was seen a few times. The genes are TRBV6-2 or TRBV6-3 and TRBJ1-2, with D uncertain. The ends were cut back, 4 bases at V and 3 bases at J, with 15 bases in the middle. The CDR3 is made up of 15 amino acids. The V gene's germline CDR1 is MNHEY and CDR2 SVGEGT. CDR3 region: CASSWDTESDYGYTF. For the CDR3, the DNA is TGTGCCAGCAGTTGGGATACAGAATCGGACTATGGCTACACCTTC.